Presented here are 32 T cell receptor beta chains from one specimen sequenced in a study of T-cell memory formation after mild COVID-19 (dated by TCRdb to the early 2020s). Library preparation employed 5' RACE. TCRdb lists the instrument as Illumina NovaSeq 6000. The raw public reads went through TCRdb reprocessing: fastp at Q25, MiXCR clone calling, in-frame beta chains kept. Here each entry gathers all rows of one CDR3 protein and keeps the most common genes and DNA. For this sample there are some 440,000 distinct CDR3 sequences; 25% appear just once. In total, the top ten clones hold around an eighth of the sample. The sequencing input was PBMCs or a T cell subset sorted from them (not recorded which). These receptors all come from an adult woman who had mild COVID-19 (a few samples of this study predate the infection). The sample titles of this study are shuffled in the database, so cell type and time point are left out; the donor was told from shared clones.

The chain links TRBV11-2 to TRBJ1-2; a weak D match, TRBD1 (5 bases). The length of the CDR3 is 15 residues. The V end lost 1 base, the J end lost 8 bases, and 17 bases lay between the germline ends. Germline CDR1 and CDR2: SGHAT and FQNNGV. CDR3 protein: CASSLVGGRRWGYTF. CDR3 DNA sequence: TGTGCCAGCAGCTTAGTTGGGGGTCGAAGGTGGGGCTACACCTTC.

This clonotype has just a few counts. The rearrangement links TRBV6-1 to TRBJ2-7, with 8 bases identical to TRBD1. Germline V CDR1 and CDR2: MNHNS, SASEGT. The CDR3 sequence is 13 residues long. V lost 3 bases, J lost 6 bases, and 4 bases stayed unmatched. The chain's CDR3 is CASSDRQGSEQYF. DNA for the CDR3: TGTGCCAGCAGTGACCGACAGGGGAGCGAGCAGTACTTC.

This clonotype was detected a few times. In DNA, the CDR3 is TGTGCCAGCAGCCCTCGGGACAGGGAGGTTGGCAATGAGCAGTTCTTC. Translated: CASSPRDREVGNEQFF. The chain couples TRBV7-9 to TRBJ2-1; 9 nucleotides line up with TRBD1. J was trimmed by 6 bases and V by 5 bases; bases with no gene match: 11. Germline lookup yields CDR1 SEHNR and CDR2 FQNEAQ (reference sequence). The CDR3 runs 16 residues.

The chain links TRBV5-1 to TRBJ2-1, with 13 bases identical to TRBD2. V gave up 0 bases and J gave up 6 bases; unmatched junction bases: 3. CDR1 and CDR2 (germline): SGHRS, YFSETQ. This CDR3 has 16 amino acids. CDR3 loop: CASSLDGTSGINEQFF. DNA for the CDR3: TGCGCCAGCAGCTTGGACGGGACTAGCGGGATCAATGAGCAGTTCTTC.

CDR3 sequence: CASSFDRGRFEQYF. CDR3 DNA: TGTGCCAGCAGCTTTGATAGGGGTAGATTCGAGCAGTACTTC. The chain joins TRBV7-9 to TRBJ2-7; the D gene is possibly TRBD1 (5 bases). The V gene lost 3 bases and the J gene lost 6 bases, with 15 bases spanning the gap. Germline loops: CDR1 SEHNR, CDR2 FQNEAQ (reference sequence). The CDR3 runs 14 residues. The variable domain in full, completed from reference TRBV7-9 and TRBJ2-7, reads DTGVSQNPRHKITKRGQNVTFRCDPISEHNRLYWYRQTLGQGPEFLTYFQNEAQLEKSRLLSDRFSAERPKGSFSTLEIQRTEQGDSAMYLCASSFDRGRFEQYFGPGTRLTVT.

The table lists this clonotype with a few counts. The rearrangement uses TRBV27 and TRBJ1-2, with 10 nucleotides matching TRBD1. With V trimmed by 2 bases and J by 11 bases, 8 bases remained unmatched. The germline CDR1 and CDR2 sequences are MNHEY and SMNVEV (reference sequence). The CDR3 covers 14 residues. The CDR3 DNA follows: TGTGCCAGCAGTTTAAACTTTGGGACAGGGGCATACACCTTC. It codes for CASSLNFGTGAYTF.

This clonotype was counted only a few times. This chain links TRBV29-1 with TRBJ2-7; 8 nucleotides agree with TRBD1. The CDR3 has 12 amino acids. After removal of 6 bases from V and 4 bases from J, the junction contained 5 bases not matched to a gene. Germline CDR1 and CDR2: SQVTM and ANQGSEA. CDR3 loop: CSVRTGWYEQYF. The CDR3 region has the DNA TGCAGCGTCAGGACAGGGTGGTACGAGCAGTACTTC.

Of note for this clonotype: At one end the junction does not follow the germline gene, possibly because of a read error. The chain is built from TRBV27 and TRBJ1-5, with D unresolved. CDR1 and CDR2 from the germline V gene are MNHEY and SMNVEV (reference sequence). The CDR3 loop spans 13 amino acids. Here the CDR3 reads CASSLGPNQPQNF. The CDR3 bases are TGTGCCAGCAGTTTAGGGCCGAATCAGCCCCAGAATTTT.

The chain carries TRBV9 and TRBJ2-2; D not certain. The germline gives CDR1 SGDLS, CDR2 YYNGEE. Trimming removed 3 bases from V and 3 bases from J, with 9 bases in between. The CDR3 has 14 residues. The CDR3 here is CASSGSGDTGELFF. The CDR3 coding sequence is TGTGCCAGCAGCGGGTCAGGTGACACCGGGGAGCTGTTTTTT.

This clonotype has only a few counts. The rearrangement joins TRBV5-1 to TRBJ1-1; maybe TRBD1 (5 bases). Trimming cost V 4 bases and J 4 bases, with 14 bases left between them. The germline V gene encodes CDR1 SGHRS and CDR2 YFSETQ. CDR3 length equals 14 residues. CDR3 sequence reads: CASSPTFGATEAFF. In DNA form, the CDR3 reads TGCGCCAGCAGCCCGACCTTTGGGGCCACTGAAGCTTTCTTT. The full variable domain, its missing parts supplied by reference TRBV5-1 and TRBJ1-1, is KAGVTQTPRYLIKTRGQQVTLSCSPISGHRSVSWYQQTPGQGLQFLFEYFSETQRNKGNFPGRFSGRQFSNSRSEMNVSTLELGDSALYLCASSPTFGATEAFFGQGTRLTVV.

This clonotype was recorded a few times. The chain uses TRBV4-1 and TRBJ2-5; D ambiguous. CDR1 is MGHRA and CDR2 is YSYEKL in the germline V gene. The CDR3 spans 14 residues. V lost 1 base and J lost 5, with 11 bases in between. The CDR3 DNA reads TGCGCCAGCAGCCAAGTTTCGGGTCGGGAGACCCAGTACTTC. Translation: CASSQVSGRETQYF.

The genes are TRBV7-9 and TRBJ2-3; 8 bases fit TRBD1. The CDR3 length is 18 residues. After removal of 1 base from V and 2 bases from J, the junction contained 11 bases not matched to a gene. Germline lookup yields CDR1 SEHNR and CDR2 FQNEAQ (reference sequence). The CDR3 region has the DNA TGTGCCAGCAGCTTAGTACCGGGAACAGGGGGATTCACAGATACGCAGTATTTT. Translated, it gives CASSLVPGTGGFTDTQYF.

V usage is TRBV20-1 and J usage is TRBJ2-7; 7 bases line up with TRBD1. The CDR3 sequence is 13 residues long. Germline-derived CDR1 and CDR2 are DFQATT and SNEGSKA (reference sequence). V shed 4 bases, J shed 0 bases, and the junction held 3 bases outside the gene matches. Written as DNA, the CDR3 is TGCAGTGCTACCTGGGACAGCTCCTACGAGCAGTACTTC. Its protein is CSATWDSSYEQYF.

The CDR3 spells CASSSHRGTRLMNTEAFF. The DNA for the CDR3 is TGTGCCAGCAGCTCCCACCGCGGGACACGGTTAATGAACACTGAAGCTTTCTTT. The chain couples TRBV5-5 to TRBJ1-1, with D perhaps matching TRBD1 (6 bases). Germline V lookup: CDR1 SGHKS, CDR2 YYEKEE (reference sequence). V was pared by 3 bases and J by 0 bases, with 21 bases between. CDR3 length equals 18 residues. Together with reference TRBV5-5 and TRBJ1-1, the CDR3 gives the full variable domain: DAGVTQSPTHLIKTRGQQVTLRCSPISGHKSVSWYQQVLGQGPQFIFQYYEKEERGRGNFPDRFSARQFPNYSSELNVNALLLGDSALYLCASSSHRGTRLMNTEAFFGQGTRLTVV.

V gene TRBV12-3 or TRBV12-4 combines with J gene TRBJ2-5; the match to TRBD1 covers 10 bases. V trimming: 4 bases; J trimming: 4 bases; junction bases outside the gene matches: 6. This CDR3 contains 15 residues. The CDR3 DNA follows: TGTGCCAGCAGTTATGGGGACAGGGGTGGAGAGACCCAGTACTTC. Protein sequence: CASSYGDRGGETQYF.

The J gene is TRBJ1-6, the V gene TRBV7-9; D not certain. V was clipped by 1 base and J by 7 bases, with 8 bases between them. CDR3 length equals 14 residues. Germline CDR1 SEHNR, CDR2 FQNEAQ (reference sequence). CDR3 protein: CASSLVRGNSPLHF. As DNA, the CDR3 is TGTGCCAGCAGCTTAGTCAGAGGCAATTCACCCCTCCACTTT. The full variable domain, in which reference TRBV7-9 and TRBJ1-6 provide the parts outside the CDR3, is DTGVSQNPRHKITKRGQNVTFRCDPISEHNRLYWYRQTLGQGPEFLTYFQNEAQLEKSRLLSDRFSAERPKGSFSTLEIQRTEQGDSAMYLCASSLVRGNSPLHFGNGTRLTVT.

This chain uses TRBV6-2 or TRBV6-3 with TRBJ2-4, with D perhaps assigned TRBD1 or TRBD2 (6 bases each). CDR1 is MNHEY and CDR2 is SVGEGT in the germline V gene. There are 15 residues in the CDR3. The germline V and J ends were trimmed by 6 bases and 4 bases, with 16 bases remaining between them. The chain's CDR3 is CASSRGPRGKNIQYF. For the CDR3, the DNA is TGTGCCAGCAGCAGGGGACCACGGGGGAAAAACATTCAGTACTTC.

The rearrangement links TRBV2 to TRBJ2-2, with D perhaps matching TRBD1 (6 bases). Per germline, CDR1 SNHLY and CDR2 FYNNEI. The V and J ends lost 5 bases and 5 bases respectively, with 12 bases between them. This CDR3 has 14 residues. CDR3 sequence reads: CASSPHRVTGELFF. The CDR3 region has the DNA TGTGCCAGCAGTCCTCACAGGGTAACCGGGGAGCTGTTTTTT.

In its sample, this clonotype was seen a few times. The chain carries TRBV6-2 or TRBV6-3 and TRBJ2-7; 8 positions match TRBD2. This CDR3 contains 19 residues. Germline V gene lookup returns CDR1 MNHEY and CDR2 SVGEGT. J lost 0 bases, V lost 0 bases, and 13 bases had no gene match. The CDR3 loop reads CASSYSRDSGKSFSYEQYF. DNA of the CDR3: TGTGCCAGCAGTTACTCGAGAGATAGCGGGAAGTCGTTCTCCTACGAGCAGTACTTC.

J is TRBJ2-5 and V is TRBV12-3 or TRBV12-4; D unresolved. V lost 7 bases, J lost 5 bases, and 20 bases lay in between. This CDR3 spans 15 amino acids. In DNA form, the CDR3 reads TGTGCCAGCACCCCCGCCTTGCAGAACCGCGAGACCCAGTACTTC. Protein product: CASTPALQNRETQYF.

The J gene is TRBJ2-1, the V gene TRBV20-1; the match to TRBD2 covers 12 bases. The CDR3 is 15 residues long. CDR1 and CDR2 (germline): DFQATT, SNEGSKA (reference sequence). The V gene end was trimmed by 6 bases and the J gene end by 7 bases; junction bases not matched to a gene: 10. CDR3 coding DNA: TGCAGTGCCGGAGCTGGGCTAGCGGGGGGGAATGAGCAGTTCTTC. Protein: CSAGAGLAGGNEQFF.

In its sample, this clonotype was seen many times. V gene TRBV7-2 combines with J gene TRBJ1-1, with 10 bases fitting TRBD1. There are 15 residues in the CDR3. J lost 3 bases, V lost 5 bases, and 6 bases had no gene match. Germline V lookup: CDR1 SGHTA, CDR2 FQGNSA. CDR3 residues: CASSRQTGGYTEAFF. CDR3 sequence (DNA): TGTGCCAGCAGCCGCCAGACAGGGGGCTACACTGAAGCTTTCTTT.

The chain joins TRBV7-6 to TRBJ2-1; D remains ambiguous. CDR3 length equals 15 residues. Trimming pared 2 bases from V and 5 bases from J, leaving 13 bases between. The germline V gene encodes CDR1 SGHVS and CDR2 FNYEAQ. This chain's CDR3 is CASSLNLRKDNEQFF. The CDR3 nucleotides are TGTGCCAGCAGCTTAAATTTGCGAAAGGACAATGAGCAGTTCTTC.

J is TRBJ2-7 and V is TRBV7-9; the match to TRBD1 covers 7 bases. The CDR3 loop spans 18 amino acids. Germline CDR1 is SEHNR and CDR2 is FQNEAQ (reference sequence). With V trimmed by 2 bases and J by 2 bases, 15 bases remained unmatched. The CDR3 nucleotides are TGTGCCAGCAGCTTATCTTGGGGAGAGTCAGGGGGACCCTACGAGCAGTACTTC. Encoded protein: CASSLSWGESGGPYEQYF.

CDR3: CASSFRGSLRNEQYF. The CDR3 coding sequence is TGCGCCAGCAGCTTTAGGGGGTCGCTCCGTAACGAGCAGTACTTC. The V gene is TRBV5-1, the J gene TRBJ2-7, with a tentative D call TRBD1 (6 bases). CDR1 SGHRS and CDR2 YFSETQ come from the germline V gene. V was pared by 2 bases and J by 5 bases, with 17 bases between. The CDR3 covers 15 residues.

The V call is TRBV5-1, the J call TRBJ2-7; 14 nucleotides align to TRBD2. After removal of 4 bases from V and 3 bases from J, the junction contained 3 bases not matched to a gene. The germline CDR1 and CDR2 sequences are SGHRS and YFSETQ. This CDR3 has 15 residues. The CDR3 protein is CASSLTSGGVYEQYF. In DNA, the CDR3 is TGCGCCAGCAGCCTGACTAGCGGGGGGGTCTACGAGCAGTACTTC.

This clonotype was counted a few times. The rearrangement links TRBV29-1 to TRBJ1-5; possibly TRBD1 for D (5 bases). Germline CDR1 is SQVTM and CDR2 is ANQGSEA. Trimming removed 6 bases from V and 2 bases from J, with 14 bases in between. This CDR3 is built from 14 residues. The CDR3 DNA reads as TGCAGCGTAAGGGAGACAGTTGGCAATCAGCCCCAGCATTTT. Translating gives CSVRETVGNQPQHF.

This chain uses TRBV24-1 with TRBJ2-5; 7 bases are shared with TRBD1. The CDR3 is 14 amino acids. CDR1 is KGHDR, CDR2 SFDVKD, per germline. V dropped 7 bases and J dropped 5; count of bases not matched to a gene: 9. CDR3: CATRVQTGDETQYF. For the CDR3, the DNA is TGTGCCACCAGGGTTCAAACAGGGGACGAGACCCAGTACTTC.

In this sample, this clonotype turned up a few times. V and J are TRBV5-1 and TRBJ1-3; D is undetermined. The germline CDR1 and CDR2 sequences are SGHRS and YFSETQ. V lost 9 bases, J lost 1 base, and 5 bases lay in between. This CDR3 is built from 11 residues. The CDR3 nucleotides read TGCGCCACCATATCTGGAAACACCATATATTTT. Translated, it gives CATISGNTIYF.

The CDR3 reads CASTPQGSGQGAPVYGYTF. Written as DNA, the CDR3 is TGTGCCAGCACCCCCCAGGGATCGGGACAGGGGGCGCCGGTCTATGGCTACACCTTC. V gene TRBV6-5 combines with J gene TRBJ1-2; 12 bases map to TRBD1. The length of the CDR3 is 19 residues. CDR1 and CDR2 from the germline V gene are MNHEY and SVGAGI. The trim removed 7 bases at V and 4 bases at J, leaving 19 bases unmatched.

The rearrangement joins TRBV7-9 to TRBJ1-2; 9 bases are shared with TRBD1. The CDR3 is 13 residues long. The V and J ends lost 8 bases and 4 bases, in that order; junction bases with no gene match: 5. CDR1 SEHNR and CDR2 FQNEAQ come from the germline V gene (reference sequence). This CDR3 reads CASDTGGGYGYTF. The CDR3 nucleotides read TGTGCCAGCGATACAGGGGGCGGCTATGGCTACACCTTC.

V gene TRBV6-2 or TRBV6-3 combines with J gene TRBJ2-1; TRBD1 agrees at 7 bases. Germline CDR1 and CDR2: MNHEY and SVGEGT. CDR3 length equals 14 residues. V lost 4 bases and J lost 8; bases outside the gene matches: 8. CDR3 nucleotide sequence: TGTGCCAGCAGTTCCCTCAGCAGGGGGTATGAGCAGTTCTTC. Amino acid sequence: CASSSLSRGYEQFF.